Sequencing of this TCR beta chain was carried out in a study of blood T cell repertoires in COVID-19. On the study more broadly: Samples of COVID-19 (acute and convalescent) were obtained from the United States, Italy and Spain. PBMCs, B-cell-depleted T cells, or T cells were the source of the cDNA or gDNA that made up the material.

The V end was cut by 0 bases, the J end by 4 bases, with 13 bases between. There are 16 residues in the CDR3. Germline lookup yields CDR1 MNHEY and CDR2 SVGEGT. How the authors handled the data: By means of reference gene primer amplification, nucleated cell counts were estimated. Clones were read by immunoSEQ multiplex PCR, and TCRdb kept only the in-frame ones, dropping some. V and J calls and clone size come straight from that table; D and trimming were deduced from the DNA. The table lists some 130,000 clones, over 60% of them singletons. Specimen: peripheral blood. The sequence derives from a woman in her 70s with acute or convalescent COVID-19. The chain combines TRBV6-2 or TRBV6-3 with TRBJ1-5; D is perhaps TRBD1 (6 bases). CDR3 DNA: TGTGCCAGCAGTTACTCGATGGGACATCTAAATCAGCCCCAGCATTTT. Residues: CASSYSMGHLNQPQHF.